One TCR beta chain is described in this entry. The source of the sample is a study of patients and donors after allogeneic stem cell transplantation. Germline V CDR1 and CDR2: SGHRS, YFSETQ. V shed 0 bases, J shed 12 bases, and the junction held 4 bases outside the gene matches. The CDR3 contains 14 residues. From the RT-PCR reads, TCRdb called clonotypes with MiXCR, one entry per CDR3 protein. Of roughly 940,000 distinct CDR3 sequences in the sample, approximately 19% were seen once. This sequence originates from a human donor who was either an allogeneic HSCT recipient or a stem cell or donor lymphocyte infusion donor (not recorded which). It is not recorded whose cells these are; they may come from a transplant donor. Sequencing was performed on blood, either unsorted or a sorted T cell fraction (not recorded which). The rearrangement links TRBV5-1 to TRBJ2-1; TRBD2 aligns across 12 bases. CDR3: CASSLESSGRGQFF. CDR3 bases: TGCGCCAGCAGCTTGGAGTCTAGCGGGAGGGGGCAGTTCTTC.